This T cell receptor (beta chain) came from a study of blood T cells in healthy people across ages. Notes on this clonotype: Its target is not known.

General study points: Observed TCR beta diversity per million T cells went down as age went up. This fall followed a roughly linear course with age.

Alongside a J-beta primer mix, a sample-barcoded 5' primer served in a second PCR lasting 7 to 11 cycles. Each CDR3 protein is one row after TCRdb ran MiXCR on the 5' RACE reads. The sample carries about 1.8 million distinct CDR3 sequences, roughly 52% recorded once. The germline V gene encodes CDR1 SQVTM and CDR2 ANQGSEA. The CDR3 has 15 residues. V and J are TRBV29-1 and TRBJ2-1; 12 bases agree with TRBD2. The DNA end is more similar to TRBJ2-7, so the J call may be wrong. The clonotype originates from a woman aged 40 to 55 in good health. The source material was blood. The CDR3 DNA reads TGCAGCGTTCTGGGACTAGCGGGCTCCTACAATGAGCAGTACTTC. It is translated as CSVLGLAGSYNEQYF.